This T cell receptor beta chain stems from a study of blood T cell repertoires in COVID-19. TCRdb's copy holds only in-frame clones and misses some; the assay was immunoSEQ multiplex PCR. The sample holds 30,000 or so clones, roughly 84% seen once. V lost 6 bases and J 8 bases, leaving 14 bases between the germline ends. Germline assignment: CDR1 MNHEY and CDR2 SVGEGT. This CDR3 comprises 13 residues. Sequenced: peripheral blood. The V and J genes are TRBV6-2 or TRBV6-3 and TRBJ2-1; tentatively, D is TRBD2 (5 bases). The clonotype comes from an elderly man with active COVID-19. The CDR3 sequence: CASSVRASYEQFF. For the CDR3, the DNA is TGTGCCAGCAGCGTCCGGGCTAGCTATGAGCAGTTCTTC.